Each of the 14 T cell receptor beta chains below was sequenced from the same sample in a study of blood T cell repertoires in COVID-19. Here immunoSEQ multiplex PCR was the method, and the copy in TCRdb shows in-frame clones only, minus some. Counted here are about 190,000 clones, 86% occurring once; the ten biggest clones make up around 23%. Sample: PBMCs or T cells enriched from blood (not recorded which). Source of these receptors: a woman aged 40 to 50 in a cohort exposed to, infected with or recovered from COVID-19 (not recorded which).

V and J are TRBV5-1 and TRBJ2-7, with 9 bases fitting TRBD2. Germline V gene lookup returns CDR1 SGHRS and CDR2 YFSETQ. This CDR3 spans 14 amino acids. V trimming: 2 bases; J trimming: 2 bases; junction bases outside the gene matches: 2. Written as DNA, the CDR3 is TGCGCCAGCAGCTTCTCTAGCGGGGCCTACGAGCAGTACTTC. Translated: CASSFSSGAYEQYF.

The DNA of the CDR3 is TGTGCCAGCAGTTCCCCCTATAGCGGGCCCTCCTCTGGGGCCAACGTCCTGACTTTC. This codes for CASSSPYSGPSSGANVLTF. This chain uses TRBV6-2 or TRBV6-3 with TRBJ2-6, with 7 bases aligning to TRBD2. Germline CDR1 is MNHEY and CDR2 is SVGEGT. V dropped 4 bases and J dropped 0; count of bases not matched to a gene: 12. This CDR3 is 19 amino acids long.

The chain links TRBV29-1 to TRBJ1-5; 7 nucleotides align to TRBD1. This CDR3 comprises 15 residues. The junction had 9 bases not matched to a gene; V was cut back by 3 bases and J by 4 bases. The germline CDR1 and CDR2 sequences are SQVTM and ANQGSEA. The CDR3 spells CSVETGTAPNQPQHF. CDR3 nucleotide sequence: TGCAGCGTTGAGACCGGGACAGCACCTAATCAGCCCCAGCATTTT. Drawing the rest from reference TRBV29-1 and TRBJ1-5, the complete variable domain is SAVISQKPSRDICQRGTSLTIQCQVDSQVTMMFWYRQQPGQSLTLIATANQGSEATYESGFVIDKFPISRPNLTFSTLTVSNMSPEDSSIYLCSVETGTAPNQPQHFGDGTRLSIL.

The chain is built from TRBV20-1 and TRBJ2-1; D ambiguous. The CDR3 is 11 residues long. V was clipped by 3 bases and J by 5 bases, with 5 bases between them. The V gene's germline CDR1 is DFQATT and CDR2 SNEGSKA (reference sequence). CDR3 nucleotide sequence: TGCAGTGCTAGGGAGCACAATGAGCAGTTCTTC. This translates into CSAREHNEQFF.

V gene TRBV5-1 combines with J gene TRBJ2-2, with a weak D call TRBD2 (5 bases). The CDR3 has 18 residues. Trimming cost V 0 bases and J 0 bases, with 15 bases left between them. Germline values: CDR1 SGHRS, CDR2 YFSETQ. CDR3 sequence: CASSLDPGGPTNTGELFF. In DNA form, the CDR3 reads TGCGCCAGCAGCTTGGACCCTGGAGGACCCACGAACACCGGGGAGCTGTTTTTT.

DNA for the CDR3: TGTGCCAGTAGTGCTCCTAGCTCTGGGGCCAACGTCCTGACTTTC. Its translation is CASSAPSSGANVLTF. The chain employs TRBV19 and TRBJ2-6, with D unclear. V gave up 5 bases and J gave up 0 bases, with 8 bases separating them. The CDR3 is 15 residues long. The V gene's germline CDR1 is LNHDA and CDR2 SQIVND (reference sequence).

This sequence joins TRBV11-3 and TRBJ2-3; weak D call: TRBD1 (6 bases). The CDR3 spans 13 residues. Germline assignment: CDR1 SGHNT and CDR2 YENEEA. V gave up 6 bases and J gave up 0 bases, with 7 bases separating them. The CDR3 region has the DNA TGTGCCAGCAGGGGGGCGAGCACAGATACGCAGTATTTT. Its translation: CASRGASTDTQYF. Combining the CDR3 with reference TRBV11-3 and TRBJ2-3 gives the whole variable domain EAGVVQSPRYKIIEKKQPVAFWCNPISGHNTLYWYLQNLGQGPELLIRYENEEAVDDSQLPKDRFSAERLKGVDSTLKIQPAELGDSAVYLCASRGASTDTQYFGPGTRLTVL.

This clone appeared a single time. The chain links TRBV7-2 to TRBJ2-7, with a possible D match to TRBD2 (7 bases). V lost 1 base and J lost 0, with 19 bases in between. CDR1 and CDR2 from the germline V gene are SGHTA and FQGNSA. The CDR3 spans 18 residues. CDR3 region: CASSLVPLVGGASYEQYF. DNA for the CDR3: TGTGCCAGCAGCTTAGTCCCCCTCGTAGGGGGGGCCTCCTACGAGCAGTACTTC. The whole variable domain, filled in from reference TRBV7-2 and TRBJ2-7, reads GAGVSQSPSNKVTEKGKDVELRCDPISGHTALYWYRQSLGQGLEFLIYFQGNSAPDKSGLPSDRFSAERTGGSVSTLTIQRTQQEDSAVYLCASSLVPLVGGASYEQYFGPGTRLTVT.

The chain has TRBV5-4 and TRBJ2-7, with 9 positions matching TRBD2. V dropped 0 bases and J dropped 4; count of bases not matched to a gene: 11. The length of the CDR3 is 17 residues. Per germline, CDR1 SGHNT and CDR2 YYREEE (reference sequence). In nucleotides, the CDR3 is TGTGCCAGCAGCTTGGGAAGCGGGAGGCGCCTCGATTACGAGCAGTACTTC. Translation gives CASSLGSGRRLDYEQYF.

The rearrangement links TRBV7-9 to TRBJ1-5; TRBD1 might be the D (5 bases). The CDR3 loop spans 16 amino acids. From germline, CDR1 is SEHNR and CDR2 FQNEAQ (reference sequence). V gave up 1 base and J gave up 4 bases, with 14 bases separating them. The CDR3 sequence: CASSLGREGANQPQHF. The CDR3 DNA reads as TGTGCCAGCAGCTTAGGGAGAGAAGGGGCGAATCAGCCCCAGCATTTT.

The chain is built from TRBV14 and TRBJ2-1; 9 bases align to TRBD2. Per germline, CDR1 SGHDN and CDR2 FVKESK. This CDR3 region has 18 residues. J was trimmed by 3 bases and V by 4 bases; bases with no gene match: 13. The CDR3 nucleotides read TGTGCCAGCAGCCGCCTACTCCCGCCAGCGGGGGGCTACAATGAGCAGTTCTTC. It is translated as CASSRLLPPAGGYNEQFF.

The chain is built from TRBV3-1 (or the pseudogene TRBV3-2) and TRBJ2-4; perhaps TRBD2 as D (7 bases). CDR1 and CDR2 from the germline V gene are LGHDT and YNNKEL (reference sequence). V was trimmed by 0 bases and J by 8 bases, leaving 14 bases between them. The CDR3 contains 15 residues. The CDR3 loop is CASSQERGGTHIQYF. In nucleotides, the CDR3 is TGTGCCAGCAGCCAAGAAAGGGGGGGTACGCACATTCAGTACTTC.

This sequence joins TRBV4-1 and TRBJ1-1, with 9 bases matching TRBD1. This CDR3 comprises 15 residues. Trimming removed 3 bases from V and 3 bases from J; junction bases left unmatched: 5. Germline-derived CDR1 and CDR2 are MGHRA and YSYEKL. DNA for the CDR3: TGCGCCAGCAGCCAGCTGACAGGGGGTGACACTGAAGCTTTCTTT. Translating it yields CASSQLTGGDTEAFF.

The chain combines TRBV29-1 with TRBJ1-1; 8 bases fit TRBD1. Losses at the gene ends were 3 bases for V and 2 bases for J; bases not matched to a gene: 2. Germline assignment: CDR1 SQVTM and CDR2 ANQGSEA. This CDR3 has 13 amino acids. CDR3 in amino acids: CSVETGENTEAFF. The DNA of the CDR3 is TGCAGCGTTGAGACAGGGGAAAACACTGAAGCTTTCTTT.